The entry below describes one T cell receptor (beta chain). Its antigen is as yet unknown. The sample belongs to a study of CD8+CD57+ T cells in acquired aplastic anemia. Study overall: Across the sorted CD4+ and CD8+ cells, DNA amounts averaged 3.2 ug.

The study profiled TCR beta VDJ and CDR3 using genomic DNA as template. In TCRdb, the reads were re-called with MiXCR into one record per CDR3 protein. Here the sample spans some 290,000 distinct CDR3 sequences, about 56% being singletons. The germline V gene encodes CDR1 SEHNR and CDR2 FQNEAQ (reference sequence). Trimming cost V 1 base and J 0 bases, with 16 bases left between them. The CDR3 is 18 residues long. Study conclusions and caveats: Patients and controls shared approximately 30 CD8+ CDR3 sequences, highly expressed in patients.

This chain uses TRBV7-9 with TRBJ2-1; a weak D match, TRBD2 (5 bases). The material sequenced was sorted CD4+, CD8+, or CD8+CD57+ T cells (not recorded which) from PBMCs. The TCR sequence derives from a human donor with severe aplastic anemia or a healthy control (not recorded which). The CDR3 spells CASSLVGSGGFSYNEQFF. The CDR3, as DNA: TGTGCCAGCAGCTTAGTTGGGTCTGGCGGGTTCTCCTACAATGAGCAGTTCTTC.